This T cell receptor (beta chain) was profiled in a study of cytomegalovirus exposure and HLA in healthy donors. On this clone: Its specificity is unknown.

Using immunoSEQ multiplex PCR, the repertoire was profiled, and TCRdb retains in-frame clones only, with some absent. The table lists about 240,000 clones, 75% to 90% of them singletons, with around 1.2% in the top ten. Looked up from germline, CDR1 is SGHNT and CDR2 is YYREEE (reference sequence). CDR3 length equals 13 residues. Trimming removed 2 bases at V and 8 bases at J, with 11 bases between. Findings and limits, study-wide: Whilst most TCR sequences proved rare, a subset of public TCRs occurred across many donors. Associated with cytomegalovirus, according to the listing, were some 150 TCR beta chains.

The rearrangement uses TRBV5-4 and TRBJ2-1; D might be TRBD2 (6 bases). Sequencing was done on a sample of PBMCs. This sequence was found in a woman aged 25 to 39 in good health and CMV-seropositive. The CDR3: CASSFLSGYEQFF. In DNA form, the CDR3 reads TGTGCCAGCAGCTTTCTTAGCGGCTATGAGCAGTTCTTC.